The TCR beta chain under discussion was sequenced for a study of T cell repertoires in cytomegalovirus infection. In the study overall: Both a matching HLA type and CMV infection were indicated by public TCR beta signatures.

TCRdb recomputed calls from the reads with MiXCR, one row per CDR3 protein. Here the sample spans approximately 700,000 distinct CDR3 sequences, roughly 36% being singletons. Study-level findings and limits: In two of eight donors, the top clonotype was HLA-C-restricted CMV-specific. The cumulative frequency of public TCR beta families identified carriers of CMV plus the relevant HLA.

Germline V gene lookup returns CDR1 SNHLY and CDR2 FYNNEI. The CDR3 covers 15 residues. Losses at the gene ends were 5 bases for V and 8 bases for J; bases not matched to a gene: 10. Note on this clonotype: What it binds is not known.

This receptor was obtained from a human donor in good health (CMV status not recorded). Some clones in this sample may be carry-over from other donors' samples. V usage is TRBV2 and J usage is TRBJ2-2; 8 bases line up with TRBD1. Sequencing was carried out using PBMCs. CDR3 residues: CASSRDRPGSGELFF. The DNA of the CDR3 is TGTGCCAGCAGTAGGGACAGGCCGGGTTCTGGGGAGCTGTTTTTT.